What follows describes a single T cell receptor (beta chain). The source of the sample is a study of T cells in Graves' hyperthyroidism and ophthalmopathy. V was pared by 1 base and J by 4 bases, with 14 bases between. Germline CDR1 LGHNA, CDR2 YSLEER. The CDR3 runs 16 residues. Researchers amplified the TCR beta CDR3 regions from RNA transcripts. In the first-round RT-PCR of the TCR CDR3, the HTBI primer set was used. TCRdb re-called the multiplex PCR reads with MiXCR, one entry per CDR3 protein. The repertoire includes about 290,000 distinct CDR3 sequences, 10% to 15% of them detected once, and 6% to 8% sits in the top ten.

The chain combines TRBV4-3 with TRBJ2-4; weak D call: TRBD2 (7 bases). The source material was blood. The sequence was obtained from a young woman with Graves' hyperthyroidism that later progressed to Graves' ophthalmopathy. CDR3 coding DNA: TGCGCCAGCAGCCAAGTGGGGGGGGCGATGAAAAACATTCAGTACTTC. It codes for CASSQVGGAMKNIQYF.